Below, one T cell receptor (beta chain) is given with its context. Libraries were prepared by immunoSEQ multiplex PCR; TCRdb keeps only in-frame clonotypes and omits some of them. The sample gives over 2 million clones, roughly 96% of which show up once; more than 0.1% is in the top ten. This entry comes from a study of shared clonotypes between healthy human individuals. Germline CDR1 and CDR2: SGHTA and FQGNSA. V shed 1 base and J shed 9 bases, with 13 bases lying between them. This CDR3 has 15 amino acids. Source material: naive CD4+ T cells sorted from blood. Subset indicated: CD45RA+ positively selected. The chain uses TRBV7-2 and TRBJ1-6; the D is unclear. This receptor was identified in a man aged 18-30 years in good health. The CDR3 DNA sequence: TGTGCCAGCAGCTTAGGTGCGTCAGCAAGTTCACCCCTCCACTTT. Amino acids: CASSLGASASSPLHF.